This T cell receptor (beta chain) was found in a study of read filtering for tumor transcriptome and immune sequencing. Study context: By R-ISS, stages I, II and III held around 8, 16 and 7 patients.

Molecular barcoded adaptors covering alpha/delta and beta/gamma chains were used on about 0.4 ug RNA. MiXCR, run by TCRdb on the reads, gives a single entry per CDR3 protein. The table records some 120,000 distinct CDR3 sequences, under 15% of them present only once. Regarding the study as a whole: Correlation between methods rose after single-read clonotypes were removed. IR-seq captured clonotypes deeper and more reliably than RNA-seq. The sorted CD138-negative fraction was a mixed bone marrow immune population, not purified T cells.

This clonotype was detected a few times. Its antigen is unidentified. The sequence came from a donor at least 40 years old with multiple myeloma. The material sequenced was a population of CD138-negative cells sorted from bone marrow.

CDR3 sequence (DNA): TGTGCCAGCAGCCAAGAACTAGCGGGAGTTTCCTACGAGCAGTACTTC. This sequence encodes CASSQELAGVSYEQYF. The chain combines TRBV4-2 with TRBJ2-7; 11 bases are a match to TRBD2. Germline lookup yields CDR1 LGHNA and CDR2 YNFKEQ. The CDR3 is 16 amino acids. Germline trimming cut 0 bases from V and 1 base from J; bases unmatched to any gene: 2.